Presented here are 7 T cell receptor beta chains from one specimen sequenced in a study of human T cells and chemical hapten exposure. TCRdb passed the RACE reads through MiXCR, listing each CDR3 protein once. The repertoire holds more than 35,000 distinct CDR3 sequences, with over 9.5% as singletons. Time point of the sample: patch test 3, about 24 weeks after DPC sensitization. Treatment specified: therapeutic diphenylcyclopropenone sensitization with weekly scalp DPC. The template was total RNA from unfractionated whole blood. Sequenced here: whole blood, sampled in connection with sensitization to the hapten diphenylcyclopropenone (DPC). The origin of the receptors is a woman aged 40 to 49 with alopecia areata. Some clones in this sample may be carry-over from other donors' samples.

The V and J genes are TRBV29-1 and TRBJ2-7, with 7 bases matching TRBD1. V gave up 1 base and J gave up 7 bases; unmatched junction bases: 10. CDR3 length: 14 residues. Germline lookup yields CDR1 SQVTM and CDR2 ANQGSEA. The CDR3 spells CSVEGAGGNWEQYF. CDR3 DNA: TGCAGCGTTGAAGGCGCAGGGGGAAATTGGGAGCAGTACTTC.

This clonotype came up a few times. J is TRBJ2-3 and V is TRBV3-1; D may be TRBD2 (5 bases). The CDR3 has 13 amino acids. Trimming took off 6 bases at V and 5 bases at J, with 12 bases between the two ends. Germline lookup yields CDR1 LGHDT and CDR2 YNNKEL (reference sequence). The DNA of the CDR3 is TGTGCCAGCAGGCCCCGCGCGGGAGATACGCAGTATTTT. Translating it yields CASRPRAGDTQYF.

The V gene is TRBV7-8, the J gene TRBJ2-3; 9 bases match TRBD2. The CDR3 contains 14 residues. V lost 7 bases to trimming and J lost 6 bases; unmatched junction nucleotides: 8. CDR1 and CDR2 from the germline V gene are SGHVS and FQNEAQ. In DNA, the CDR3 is TGTGCCAGCATAGCGGGGGTCGCGCGGGATACGCAGTATTTT. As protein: CASIAGVARDTQYF.

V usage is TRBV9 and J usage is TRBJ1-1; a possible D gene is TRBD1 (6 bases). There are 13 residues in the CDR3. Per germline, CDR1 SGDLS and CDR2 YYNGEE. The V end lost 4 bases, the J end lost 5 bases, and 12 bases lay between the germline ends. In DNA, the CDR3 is TGTGCCAGCAGCCCGACAGGAGGGACTGAAGCTTTCTTT. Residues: CASSPTGGTEAFF.

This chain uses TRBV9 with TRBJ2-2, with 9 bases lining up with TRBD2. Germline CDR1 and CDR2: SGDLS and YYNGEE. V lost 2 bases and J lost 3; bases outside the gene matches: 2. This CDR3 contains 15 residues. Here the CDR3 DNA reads TGTGCCAGCAGCGTGAGCGGGGGGTACACCGGGGAGCTGTTTTTT. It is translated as CASSVSGGYTGELFF. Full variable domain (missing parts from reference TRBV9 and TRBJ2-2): DSGVTQTPKHLITATGQRVTLRCSPRSGDLSVYWYQQSLDQGLQFLIQYYNGEERAKGNILERFSAQQFPDLHSELNLSSLELGDSALYFCASSVSGGYTGELFFGEGSRLTVL.

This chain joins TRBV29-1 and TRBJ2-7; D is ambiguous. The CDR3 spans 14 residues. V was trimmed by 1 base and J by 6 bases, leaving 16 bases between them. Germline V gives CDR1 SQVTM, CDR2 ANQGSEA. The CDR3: CSVEVGREEIEQYF. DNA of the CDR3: TGCAGCGTTGAAGTCGGGCGAGAAGAGATCGAGCAGTACTTC.

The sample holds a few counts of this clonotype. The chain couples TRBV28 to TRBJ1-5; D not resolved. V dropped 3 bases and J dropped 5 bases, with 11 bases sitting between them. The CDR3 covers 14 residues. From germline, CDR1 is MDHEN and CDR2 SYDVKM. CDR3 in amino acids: CASSLGQFDQPQHF. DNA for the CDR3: TGTGCCAGCAGTTTGGGTCAGTTCGATCAGCCCCAGCATTTT.